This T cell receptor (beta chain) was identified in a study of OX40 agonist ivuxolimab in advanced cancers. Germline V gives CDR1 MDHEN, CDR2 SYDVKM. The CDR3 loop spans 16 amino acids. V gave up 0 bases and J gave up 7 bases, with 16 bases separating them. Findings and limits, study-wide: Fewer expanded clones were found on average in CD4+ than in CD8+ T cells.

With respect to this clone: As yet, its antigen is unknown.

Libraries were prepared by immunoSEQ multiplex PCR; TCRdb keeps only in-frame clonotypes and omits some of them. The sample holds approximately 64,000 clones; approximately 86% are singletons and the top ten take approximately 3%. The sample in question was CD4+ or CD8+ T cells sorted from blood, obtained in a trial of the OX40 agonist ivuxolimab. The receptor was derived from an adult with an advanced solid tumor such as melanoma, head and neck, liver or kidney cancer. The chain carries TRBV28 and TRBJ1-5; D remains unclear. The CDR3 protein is CASSLWETRLGQPQHF. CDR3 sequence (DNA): TGTGCCAGCAGTTTATGGGAAACTCGCCTGGGGCAGCCCCAGCATTTT.